Listed below are T cell receptor beta chains from one sample, sequenced in a study of CD8 T cells in ankylosing spondylitis. One entry per CDR3 protein results from TCRdb running MiXCR on the 5' RACE reads. Of under 35,000 distinct CDR3 sequences in the sample, 6.5% to 9% were seen once. Sequences were obtained from blood, either unsorted or a sorted T cell fraction (not recorded which). All receptors come from a male donor with ankylosing spondylitis or in good health (not recorded which). CDR3s include the opening cysteine and the closing phenylalanine or tryptophan. A D gene is named only where the DNA matches it firmly. The size entry is marked missing in some rows and otherwise reads once, few, many or a size class.

CDR3 protein: CASSSIQGTASGIREQFF
CDR3 DNA: TGTGCCAGCAGCTCTATACAGGGAACGGCTAGCGGGATAAGGGAGCAGTTCTTC
clone size: few
D gene: TRBD2
J gene: TRBJ2-1
V gene: TRBV11-2

CDR3 protein: CASSPLGLAAYNEQFF
CDR3 DNA: TGTGCCAGCAGTCCCCTTGGACTAGCGGCCTACAATGAGCAGTTCTTC
clone size: many
D gene: TRBD2
J gene: TRBJ2-1
V gene: TRBV27

CDR3 protein: CASSERGGDGLNTEAFF
CDR3 DNA: TGCGCCAGCAGTGAGAGAGGGGGGGACGGATTGAACACTGAAGCTTTCTTT
clone size: many
D gene: .
J gene: TRBJ1-1
V gene: TRBV10-2

CDR3 protein: CASSLDPNVGGRTNEQFF
CDR3 DNA: TGTGCCAGCAGCTTAGACCCCAACGTGGGAGGGAGAACCAATGAGCAGTTCTTC
clone size: many
D gene: TRBD2
J gene: TRBJ2-1
V gene: TRBV11-2

CDR3 protein: CAICLQGAIDGNQPQHF
CDR3 DNA: TGTGCCATCTGTTTACAGGGGGCCATTGACGGCAATCAGCCCCAGCATTTT
clone size: once
D gene: TRBD1
J gene: TRBJ1-5
V gene: TRBV12-3/TRBV12-4

CDR3 protein: CASSQSGDTQYF
CDR3 DNA: TGTGCCAGCAGCCAGAGCGGAGATACGCAGTATTTT
clone size: few
D gene: .
J gene: TRBJ2-3
V gene: TRBV14

CDR3 protein: CATSQGYNSPLHF
CDR3 DNA: TGTGCCACCAGCCAGGGTTATAATTCACCCCTCCACTTT
clone size: many
D gene: .
J gene: TRBJ1-6
V gene: TRBV15

CDR3 protein: CASKSSWKGNTEAFF
CDR3 DNA: TGTGCCAGCAAAAGCAGTTGGAAGGGAAACACTGAAGCTTTCTTT
clone size: many
D gene: .
J gene: TRBJ1-1
V gene: TRBV2

CDR3 protein: CASRPTSAGELFF
CDR3 DNA: TGTGCCAGCAGGCCCACTAGCGCCGGGGAGCTGTTTTTT
clone size: many
D gene: TRBD2
J gene: TRBJ2-2
V gene: TRBV7-8

CDR3 protein: CASSRALGLAGDYEQFF
CDR3 DNA: TGTGCCAGCAGCAGGGCCCTCGGACTAGCGGGAGACTATGAGCAGTTCTTC
clone size: many
D gene: TRBD2
J gene: TRBJ2-1
V gene: TRBV5-6

CDR3 protein: CSARDQAGSNEQFF
CDR3 DNA: TGCAGTGCTAGAGACCAAGCGGGTTCCAATGAGCAGTTCTTC
clone size: many
D gene: .
J gene: TRBJ2-1
V gene: TRBV20-1

CDR3 protein: CASSWDRVTQYF
CDR3 DNA: TGTGCCAGCAGTTGGGACAGGGTAACCCAGTACTTC
clone size: many
D gene: TRBD1
J gene: TRBJ2-5
V gene: TRBV12-3/TRBV12-4

CDR3 protein: CASSNSGSSYNEQFF
CDR3 DNA: TGTGCCAGCAGCAATAGCGGGAGCTCCTACAATGAGCAGTTCTTC
clone size: .
D gene: TRBD2
J gene: TRBJ2-1
V gene: TRBV5-5

CDR3 protein: CSFGTVYEQYF
CDR3 DNA: TGCAGCTTTGGGACAGTCTACGAGCAGTACTTC
clone size: many
D gene: TRBD1
J gene: TRBJ2-7
V gene: TRBV29-1

CDR3 protein: CASSLVLSDNEQFF
CDR3 DNA: TGCGCCAGCAGCTTGGTGCTTAGCGATAATGAGCAGTTCTTC
clone size: .
D gene: .
J gene: TRBJ2-1
V gene: TRBV5-1

CDR3 protein: CASSSLDRYEQFF
CDR3 DNA: TGTGCCAGCAGTTCCCTGGACCGGTATGAGCAGTTCTTC
clone size: .
D gene: .
J gene: TRBJ2-1
V gene: TRBV12-3/TRBV12-4

CDR3 protein: CASSLALAGEFF
CDR3 DNA: TGTGCCAGCAGTTTAGCGCTTGCGGGGGAGTTCTTC
clone size: many
D gene: TRBD2
J gene: TRBJ2-1
V gene: TRBV12-3/TRBV12-4

CDR3 protein: CASSPLPGLLDNEQFF
CDR3 DNA: TGTGCCAGCAGCCCCCTTCCGGGACTACTAGACAATGAGCAGTTCTTC
clone size: few
D gene: TRBD2
J gene: TRBJ2-1
V gene: TRBV7-8

CDR3 protein: CASSPTDGPNQPQHF
CDR3 DNA: TGTGCCAGCAGCCCTACTGACGGGCCCAATCAGCCCCAGCATTTT
clone size: .
D gene: .
J gene: TRBJ1-5
V gene: TRBV28

CDR3 protein: CASNLKGPAYEQYF
CDR3 DNA: TGTGCCAGCAACCTAAAGGGACCTGCCTACGAGCAGTACTTC
clone size: many
D gene: .
J gene: TRBJ2-7
V gene: TRBV2

CDR3 protein: CASSYLRDTQYF
CDR3 DNA: TGTGCCAGCAGTTACTTGAGAGATACGCAGTATTTT
clone size: many
D gene: .
J gene: TRBJ2-3
V gene: TRBV6-6

CDR3 protein: CASSFRDRPLQQYF
CDR3 DNA: TGTGCCAGCAGCTTCCGGGACAGACCCCTCCAGCAGTACTTC
clone size: many
D gene: TRBD1
J gene: TRBJ2-7
V gene: TRBV3-1

CDR3 protein: CASSSILGRRSDWDTQYF
CDR3 DNA: TGTGCCAGCAGTTCAATCCTAGGACGGCGGAGTGATTGGGATACGCAGTATTTT
clone size: many
D gene: .
J gene: TRBJ2-3
V gene: TRBV27

CDR3 protein: CASSDTGVTYEQYF
CDR3 DNA: TGTGCCAGCAGCGACACCGGGGTCACCTACGAGCAGTACTTC
clone size: .
D gene: .
J gene: TRBJ2-7
V gene: TRBV7-9

CDR3 protein: CASSLQIRDTQYF
CDR3 DNA: TGTGCCAGCAGCCTCCAGATAAGGGATACGCAGTATTTT
clone size: many
D gene: .
J gene: TRBJ2-3
V gene: TRBV7-6

CDR3 protein: CATSREGTESFYSNQPQHF
CDR3 DNA: TGTGCCACCAGCAGAGAGGGGACAGAGAGCTTCTATAGCAATCAGCCCCAGCATTTT
clone size: many
D gene: TRBD1
J gene: TRBJ1-5
V gene: TRBV15

CDR3 protein: CASSTIGGETQYF
CDR3 DNA: TGTGCCAGCAGCACAATCGGAGGAGAGACCCAGTACTTC
clone size: .
D gene: .
J gene: TRBJ2-5
V gene: TRBV7-9